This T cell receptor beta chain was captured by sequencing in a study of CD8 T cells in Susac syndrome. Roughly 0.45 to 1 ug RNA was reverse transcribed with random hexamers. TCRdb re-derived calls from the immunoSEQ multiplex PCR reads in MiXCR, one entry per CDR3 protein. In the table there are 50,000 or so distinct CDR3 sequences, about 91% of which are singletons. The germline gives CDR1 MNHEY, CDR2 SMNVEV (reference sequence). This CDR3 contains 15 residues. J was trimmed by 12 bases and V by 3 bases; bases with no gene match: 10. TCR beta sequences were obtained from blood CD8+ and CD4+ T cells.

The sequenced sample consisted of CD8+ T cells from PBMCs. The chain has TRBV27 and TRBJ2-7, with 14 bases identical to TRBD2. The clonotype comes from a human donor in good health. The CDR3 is CASSFTGTSGSVLYF. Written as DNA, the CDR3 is TGTGCCAGCAGTTTCACCGGGACTAGCGGGAGTGTGCTGTACTTC.